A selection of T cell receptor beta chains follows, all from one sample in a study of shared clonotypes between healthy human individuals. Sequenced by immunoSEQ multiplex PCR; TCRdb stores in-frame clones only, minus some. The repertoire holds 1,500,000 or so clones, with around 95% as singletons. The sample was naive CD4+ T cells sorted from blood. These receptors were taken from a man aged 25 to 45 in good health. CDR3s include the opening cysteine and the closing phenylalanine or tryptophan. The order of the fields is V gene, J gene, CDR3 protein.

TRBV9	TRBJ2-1	CASSVQGLSPYNEQFF
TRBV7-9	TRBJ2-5	CASSLDGSNRETQYF
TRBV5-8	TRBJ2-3	CASSLGLPDTQYF
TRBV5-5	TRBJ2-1	CASSLVGGLYNEQFF
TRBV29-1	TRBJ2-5	CSVTGKETQYF
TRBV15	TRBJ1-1	CATSRDNQAFF
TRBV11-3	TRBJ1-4	CASSKTGTVQRVVFF
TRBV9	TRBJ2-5	CASSGGTGQEETQYF
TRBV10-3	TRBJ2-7	CAIRQGSEQYF
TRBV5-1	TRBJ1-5	CASSFGTGGYQPQHF
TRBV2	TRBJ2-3	CASGRQVWTDTQYF
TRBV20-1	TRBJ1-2	CSAGRAGYTF
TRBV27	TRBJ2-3	CASRSGSNTQYF
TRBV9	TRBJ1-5	CASSRGEGGWPQHF
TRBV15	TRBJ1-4	CATSRDVIGTGEKLFF
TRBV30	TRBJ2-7	CAWSPTVTSYEQYF
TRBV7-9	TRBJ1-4	CASSRGTPGRLFF
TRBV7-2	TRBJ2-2	CASSRTSNTGELFF
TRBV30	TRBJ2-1	CAWNRAVDFNEQFF
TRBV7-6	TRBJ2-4	CASSSGGLVAKNIQYF
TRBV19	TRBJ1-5	CASSNRQKQPQHF
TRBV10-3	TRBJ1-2	CAISEMAGTGYGYTF
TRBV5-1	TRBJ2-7	CASSFTSNYEQYF
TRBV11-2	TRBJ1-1	CASSLASGGADTEAFF
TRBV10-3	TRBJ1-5	CAISESRSNQPQHF
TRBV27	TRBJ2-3	CASSSNLLRGDTQYF
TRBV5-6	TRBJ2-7	CASRFHEQYF
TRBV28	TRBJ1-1	CASSLLGFNTEAFF
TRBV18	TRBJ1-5	CASSPPKEAGNQPQHF
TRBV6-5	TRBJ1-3	CASSSTGGSLNTIYF
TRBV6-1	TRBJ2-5	CASTRQGGTETQYF
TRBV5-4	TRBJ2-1	CASSLKTVGNEQFF
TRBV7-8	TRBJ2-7	CASSRIVTGTTTYEQYF
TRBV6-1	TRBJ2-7	CASSETWRDEQYF
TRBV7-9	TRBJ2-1	CASSLARRGAEYNEQFF
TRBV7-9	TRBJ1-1	CASSSQVNTEAFF
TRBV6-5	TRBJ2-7	CASSYHGPGGWQYF
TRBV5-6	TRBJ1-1	CASSQIQGLNTEAFF
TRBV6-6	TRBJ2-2	CASSTPGLAGTGELFF
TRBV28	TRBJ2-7	CASSQPEGGTRGFEQYF